This T cell receptor (beta chain) was documented in a study of T-cell memory formation after mild COVID-19. Study-level points and caveats: Researchers report contracting CD4+ clones mostly in CM and EM, with CD8+ clones in EMRA.

TCRdb called the 5' RACE reads again in MiXCR, with one record for every CDR3 protein. The data show approximately 350,000 distinct CDR3 sequences, approximately 14% seen once. CDR3 length: 13 amino acids. Germline CDR1 and CDR2: SGHRS and YFSETQ. Trimming cost V 2 bases and J 6 bases; bases outside gene matches: 2. This clonotype was counted a few times. Its antigen is still unknown. Sequencing input: PBMCs or a T cell subset sorted from them (not recorded which). This chain links TRBV5-1 with TRBJ2-7; 10 bases match TRBD2. The clonotype was recovered from a man aged 18 to 29 who had mild COVID-19 (a few samples of this study predate the infection). Cell type and time point are not known. CDR3 sequence reads: CASSFLAGGEQYF. CDR3 DNA sequence: TGCGCCAGCAGCTTCTTAGCGGGGGGCGAGCAGTACTTC.